These 32 T cell receptor beta chains came from one sample sequenced in a study of radiation and T cells in renal cell carcinoma. Time point meaning: blood 4 weeks post-SBRT, at nephrectomy. Sample treatment: 15 Gy SBRT to primary tumor, nephrectomy 4 weeks later. Clones were sequenced by immunoSEQ multiplex PCR, and TCRdb holds only the in-frame ones, with some missing. In the table there are roughly 160,000 clones, roughly 90% of which are singletons. Sample: blood, taken from a patient whose treatment included radiotherapy and nephrectomy. These receptors were collected from a woman aged 50 to 60 with renal cell carcinoma.

V and J are TRBV5-4 and TRBJ2-7, with 7 bases identical to TRBD2. The CDR3 totals 14 residues. The V gene's germline CDR1 is SGHNT and CDR2 YYREEE (reference sequence). With V trimmed by 5 bases and J by 3 bases, 8 bases remained unmatched. DNA of the CDR3: TGTGCCAGCAGTCCGGGAGGACGGGTCTACGAGCAGTACTTC. As protein: CASSPGGRVYEQYF.

The V and J genes are TRBV2 and TRBJ2-7; D remains unclear. Germline CDR1 reads SNHLY; CDR2 reads FYNNEI. With 4 bases removed from V and 4 bases from J, the gap between germline ends came to 17 bases. There are 15 residues in the CDR3. CDR3 coding DNA: TGTGCCAGCAGTGTTTATCAAAACAACCCGTACGAGCAGTACTTC. It codes for CASSVYQNNPYEQYF.

Note on this clone: The junction and the germline gene differ at one end; a read error may be behind it. CDR3 protein: CASTLGPTGSGETQYF. CDR3 DNA sequence: TGCGCCAGCACCTTGGGCCCTACAGGGTCGGGAGAGACCCAGTACTTC. V is TRBV5-1 and J is TRBJ2-5, with D possibly TRBD1 on 6 matching bases. The germline V gene encodes CDR1 SGHRS and CDR2 YFSETQ. The CDR3 loop spans 16 amino acids.

This clone was seen just once. The rearrangement links TRBV19 to TRBJ1-2, with 10 bases identical to TRBD1. The CDR3 loop spans 13 amino acids. V trimming: 8 bases; J trimming: 7 bases; junction bases outside the gene matches: 7. From germline, CDR1 is LNHDA and CDR2 SQIVND (reference sequence). The CDR3 DNA reads as TGTGCCAGTGGGACAGGGGAGTTAAGTGGCTACACCTTC. Protein sequence: CASGTGELSGYTF. The full variable domain, in which reference TRBV19 and TRBJ1-2 provide the parts outside the CDR3, is DGGITQSPKYLFRKEGQNVTLSCEQNLNHDAMYWYRQDPGQGLRLIYYSQIVNDFQKGDIAEGYSVSREKKESFPLTVTSAQKNPTAFYLCASGTGELSGYTFGSGTRLTVV.

The DNA for the CDR3 is TGTGCCTCACGGGGGGGAACTAATGAAAAACTGTTTTTT. This gives the protein CASRGGTNEKLFF. This chain uses TRBV6-1 with TRBJ1-4, with D possibly TRBD1 on 5 matching bases. With 11 bases removed from V and 1 base from J, the gap between germline ends came to 11 bases. The CDR3 extends over 13 amino acids. Germline CDR1 MNHNS, CDR2 SASEGT.

There are a few counts of this clone. The chain uses TRBV25-1 and TRBJ1-1, with TRBD1 matching 8 bases. CDR1 is MGHDK and CDR2 is SYGVNS in the germline V gene. The CDR3 spans 13 residues. The J segment lost 5 bases and the V segment lost 6 bases, leaving 5 bases of the junction unmatched. The CDR3 nucleotides are TGTGCCAGCAGACAGACAGGGGTGACTGAAGCTTTCTTT. Translation gives CASRQTGVTEAFF.

CDR3 nucleotide sequence: TGTGCCAGCAGTGACGCCGGGCCTCTGGGCTACACCTTC. Protein product: CASSDAGPLGYTF. This rearrangement joins TRBV25-1 to TRBJ1-2; D unclear. This CDR3 has 13 amino acids. Between the trimmed V and J ends, which lost 3 bases and 8 bases, there was a span of 13 bases. Germline V gene data show CDR1 as MGHDK and CDR2 as SYGVNS.

This chain connects TRBV6-5 to TRBJ1-1; D is ambiguous. Trimming removed 0 bases at V and 6 bases at J, with 11 bases between. The CDR3 contains 14 residues. Germline loops: CDR1 MNHEY, CDR2 SVGAGI. The DNA for the CDR3 is TGTGCCAGCAGTTACTCGAAAGTGGTCCCTGAAGCTTTCTTT. This translates into CASSYSKVVPEAFF.

V is TRBV30 and J is TRBJ1-6; 7 bases map to TRBD1. This CDR3 region has 15 residues. Germline CDR1 and CDR2: GTSNPN and SVGIG (reference sequence). The V gene end was trimmed by 3 bases and the J gene end by 14 bases; junction bases not matched to a gene: 16. CDR3 bases: TGTGCCTGGAGACCGCCAAGGGGGCCAGCAGCAACCCTCCACTTT. Encoded protein: CAWRPPRGPAATLHF.

CDR3: CASSLHGTGAMNTEAFF. In DNA, the CDR3 is TGCGCCAGCAGTCTCCATGGGACAGGAGCCATGAACACTGAAGCTTTCTTT. The J gene is TRBJ1-1, the V gene TRBV23-1; 8 nucleotides agree with TRBD1. TRBV23-1 has ORF status, its function being uncertain. The CDR3 loop spans 17 amino acids. V trimming: 4 bases; J trimming: 0 bases; junction bases outside the gene matches: 10.

The chain is built from TRBV18 and TRBJ2-5; 12 bases fit TRBD2. Trimming removed 6 bases from V and 2 bases from J; junction bases left unmatched: 7. CDR1 is KGHSH and CDR2 is LQKENI in the germline V gene. The CDR3 has 16 amino acids. For the CDR3, the DNA is TGTGCCAGCTCGCGACTAGCGGGGGCCGTGCAAGAGACCCAGTACTTC. Protein: CASSRLAGAVQETQYF.

The chain has TRBV6-1 and TRBJ1-2, with 7 bases identical to TRBD1. Losses at the gene ends were 3 bases for V and 8 bases for J; bases not matched to a gene: 15. CDR3 length: 16 amino acids. Germline V gives CDR1 MNHNS, CDR2 SASEGT. The CDR3 spells CASSDRQTGRLGGYTF. CDR3 nucleotides: TGTGCCAGCAGTGACCGTCAGACAGGGAGGTTAGGCGGCTACACCTTC.

This clone was seen a handful of times. The rearrangement uses TRBV5-4 and TRBJ1-6, with TRBD1 matching over 7 bases. V lost 0 bases to trimming and J lost 6 bases; unmatched junction nucleotides: 3. Germline-derived CDR1 and CDR2 are SGHNT and YYREEE (reference sequence). This CDR3 has 15 amino acids. The chain's CDR3 is CASSLDRGSNSPLHF. The CDR3 DNA reads TGTGCCAGCAGCTTGGACAGGGGAAGTAATTCACCCCTCCACTTT. Supplemented by reference TRBV5-4 and TRBJ1-6, the full variable domain reads ETGVTQSPTHLIKTRGQQVTLRCSSQSGHNTVSWYQQALGQGPQFIFQYYREEENGRGNFPPRFSGLQFPNYSSELNVNALELDDSALYLCASSLDRGSNSPLHFGNGTRLTVT.

The CDR3 protein is CASSPASLNSPLHF. Written as DNA, the CDR3 is TGTGCCAGCTCACCTGCGTCGCTAAATTCACCCCTCCACTTT. The J gene is TRBJ1-6, the V gene TRBV18, with no clear D. Trimming stripped 3 bases from V and 7 bases from J, with 10 bases between. The CDR3 has 14 amino acids. Looked up from germline, CDR1 is KGHSH and CDR2 is LQKENI.

The genes are TRBV19 and TRBJ1-2, with TRBD1 matching 9 bases. V lost 5 bases and J lost 3; bases outside the gene matches: 13. CDR3 length: 17 residues. Per the germline V gene, CDR1 is LNHDA and CDR2 is SQIVND (reference sequence). CDR3 coding DNA: TGTGCCAGTAGTCGGGAGGACAGGGGACGAGCTCACTATGGCTACACCTTC. As protein: CASSREDRGRAHYGYTF.

This chain joins TRBV7-9 and TRBJ2-7; D gene unclear. The CDR3 runs 11 residues. The ends were cut back, 7 bases at V and 7 bases at J, with 11 bases in the middle. Germline CDR1 SEHNR, CDR2 FQNEAQ (reference sequence). CDR3 loop: CASTLSGEQYF. The CDR3 DNA sequence: TGTGCCAGCACCCTGTCTGGGGAGCAGTACTTC.

This clone appeared a single time. The chain is built from TRBV19 and TRBJ1-4; 9 bases align to TRBD1. V shed 5 bases and J 7 bases; nucleotides not matched to a gene: 14. From germline, CDR1 is LNHDA and CDR2 SQIVND (reference sequence). The CDR3 spans 17 residues. This chain's CDR3 is CASSSTLYRTGAEKLFF. CDR3 in DNA: TGTGCCAGTAGTTCTACCCTCTATAGGACAGGGGCTGAAAAACTGTTTTTT.

The rearrangement uses TRBV2 and TRBJ2-7; D uncertain. The CDR3 spans 13 residues. The V and J ends lost 4 bases and 2 bases respectively, with 9 bases between them. Germline V gene lookup returns CDR1 SNHLY and CDR2 FYNNEI. The CDR3, as DNA: TGTGCCAGCAGTGGGTCTGGGGCCTACGAGCAGTACTTC. Protein sequence: CASSGSGAYEQYF.

The chain has TRBV18 and TRBJ2-5, with TRBD2 matching 8 bases. In germline, CDR1 is KGHSH, CDR2 LQKENI. This CDR3 is built from 14 residues. V gave up 1 base and J gave up 5 bases; unmatched junction bases: 3. The CDR3 DNA follows: TGTGCCAGCTCACCACGCGGGGGGCCGGAGACCCAGTACTTC. It is translated as CASSPRGGPETQYF. Supplemented by reference TRBV18 and TRBJ2-5, the full variable domain reads NAGVMQNPRHLVRRRGQEARLRCSPMKGHSHVYWYRQLPEEGLKFMVYLQKENIIDESGMPKERFSAEFPKEGPSILRIQQVVRGDSAAYFCASSPRGGPETQYFGPGTRLLVL.

V usage is TRBV11-2 and J usage is TRBJ2-7; either TRBD1 or TRBD2 may fit D (5 bases each). Trimming stripped 1 base from V and 4 bases from J, with 11 bases between. From germline, CDR1 is SGHAT and CDR2 FQNNGV. CDR3 length: 14 residues. CDR3 amino acids: CASSLAQGVYEQYF. The CDR3 nucleotides are TGTGCCAGCAGCTTAGCCCAGGGAGTATACGAGCAGTACTTC.

The V and J genes are TRBV6-6 and TRBJ2-1, with 7 bases aligning to TRBD2. Germline loops: CDR1 MNHNY, CDR2 SVGAGI (reference sequence). Germline trimming cut 2 bases from V and 5 bases from J; bases unmatched to any gene: 9. The CDR3 loop spans 16 amino acids. CDR3 DNA sequence: TGTGCCAGCAGTTACCCCTTGGGGGGGGGAAACAATGAGCAGTTCTTC. Its protein is CASSYPLGGGNNEQFF.

Comments on this clone: Other DNA sequences in the sample encode the same CDR3. The chain couples TRBV6-5 to TRBJ1-1; D call uncertain. The length of the CDR3 is 14 residues. CDR1 is MNHEY and CDR2 is SVGAGI in the germline V gene. V lost 2 bases to trimming and J lost 0 bases, with 7 bases between them. The CDR3 DNA sequence: TGTGCCAGCAGTTACGGGCGGTTGAACACTGAAGCTTTCTTT. It codes for CASSYGRLNTEAFF.

The chain carries TRBV7-2 and TRBJ1-2, with 8 bases identical to TRBD1. V lost 4 bases, J lost 6 bases, and 4 bases stayed unmatched. The V gene's germline CDR1 is SGHTA and CDR2 FQGNSA. CDR3 size: 13 residues. The CDR3 region is CASSSQGADGYTF. CDR3 DNA sequence: TGTGCCAGCAGCTCGCAGGGGGCGGATGGCTACACCTTC.

The V call is TRBV18, the J call TRBJ2-6, with TRBD1 matching over 9 bases. Germline V lookup: CDR1 KGHSH, CDR2 LQKENI. This CDR3 has 17 residues. The ends lost 5 bases at V and 4 bases at J; junction bases unmatched: 9. As DNA, the CDR3 is TGTGCCAGCTCATCCGGGACAGGGCTATTGGGGGCCAACGTCCTGACTTTC. This translates into CASSSGTGLLGANVLTF.

The chain links TRBV9 to TRBJ1-6, with D possibly being TRBD1 (6 bases). There are 14 residues in the CDR3. CDR1 is SGDLS and CDR2 is YYNGEE in the germline V gene. V lost 3 bases and J lost 11, with 15 bases in between. CDR3 bases: TGTGCCAGCAGCGGCCGACAGGAATCGGCACCCCTCCACTTT. It specifies CASSGRQESAPLHF.

The chain recombines TRBV10-3 with TRBJ2-7; 7 nucleotides align to TRBD2. The germline gives CDR1 ENHRY, CDR2 SYGVKD. The CDR3 spans 14 residues. V was pared by 0 bases and J by 3 bases, with 2 bases of the junction left unmatched. The CDR3 DNA is TGTGCCATCAGTGAGTCCTGGGGGGGCTACGAGCAGTACTTC. Its protein product is CAISESWGGYEQYF.

This clone was seen a single time. The chain joins TRBV18 to TRBJ1-1; possibly TRBD1 for D (6 bases). CDR3 length: 15 residues. CDR1 KGHSH and CDR2 LQKENI come from the germline V gene. Deletions cut 3 bases from V and 0 bases from J, with 11 bases between. CDR3 sequence reads: CASSPGAEVNTEAFF. The CDR3 nucleotides read TGTGCCAGCTCACCGGGGGCTGAGGTGAACACTGAAGCTTTCTTT.

V and J are TRBV7-9 and TRBJ1-1; a possible D gene is TRBD1 (5 bases). Germline lookup yields CDR1 SEHNR and CDR2 FQNEAQ (reference sequence). The CDR3 covers 13 residues. V dropped 0 bases and J dropped 3 bases, with 5 bases sitting between them. The CDR3 reads CASSLAGDTEAFF. DNA of the CDR3: TGTGCCAGCAGCTTAGCAGGGGACACTGAAGCTTTCTTT.

This clone was seen a few times. The chain uses TRBV6-1 and TRBJ1-2, with 10 bases lining up with TRBD1. This CDR3 region has 14 residues. In germline, CDR1 is MNHNS, CDR2 SASEGT. The junction had 2 bases not matched to a gene; V was cut back by 2 bases and J by 5 bases. CDR3 bases: TGTGCCAGCAGTGAAAGGACAGGGGGATATGGCTACACCTTC. Amino acid sequence: CASSERTGGYGYTF.

The rearrangement uses TRBV29-1 and TRBJ1-1; 7 positions match TRBD1. CDR1 is SQVTM and CDR2 is ANQGSEA in the germline V gene. The V gene end was trimmed by 7 bases and the J gene end by 1 base; junction bases not matched to a gene: 9. The CDR3 spans 14 residues. The CDR3 protein is CSGHQGQTNTEAFF. The CDR3 DNA reads as TGCAGCGGCCATCAGGGACAGACGAACACTGAAGCTTTCTTT.

The rearrangement uses TRBV19 and TRBJ2-3; no clear D gene. Trimming left V 6 bases short and J 0 bases short, with 13 bases between. The CDR3 covers 15 residues. From germline, CDR1 is LNHDA and CDR2 SQIVND (reference sequence). As DNA, the CDR3 is TGTGCCAGTAGCTCCTTTGGCCCGAGCACAGATACGCAGTATTTT. Translation gives CASSSFGPSTDTQYF. Using reference TRBV19 and TRBJ2-3 for the parts outside the CDR3, the full variable domain is DGGITQSPKYLFRKEGQNVTLSCEQNLNHDAMYWYRQDPGQGLRLIYYSQIVNDFQKGDIAEGYSVSREKKESFPLTVTSAQKNPTAFYLCASSSFGPSTDTQYFGPGTRLTVL.

The gene calls are TRBV29-1 and TRBJ1-1, with TRBD1 as a possible D gene (6 bases). Germline CDR1 SQVTM, CDR2 ANQGSEA. Trimming cost V 0 bases and J 4 bases, with 12 bases left between them. CDR3 length: 14 residues. CDR3 amino acids: CSVEDSGAGTEAFF. Here the CDR3 DNA reads TGCAGCGTTGAAGATTCAGGGGCGGGCACTGAAGCTTTCTTT.